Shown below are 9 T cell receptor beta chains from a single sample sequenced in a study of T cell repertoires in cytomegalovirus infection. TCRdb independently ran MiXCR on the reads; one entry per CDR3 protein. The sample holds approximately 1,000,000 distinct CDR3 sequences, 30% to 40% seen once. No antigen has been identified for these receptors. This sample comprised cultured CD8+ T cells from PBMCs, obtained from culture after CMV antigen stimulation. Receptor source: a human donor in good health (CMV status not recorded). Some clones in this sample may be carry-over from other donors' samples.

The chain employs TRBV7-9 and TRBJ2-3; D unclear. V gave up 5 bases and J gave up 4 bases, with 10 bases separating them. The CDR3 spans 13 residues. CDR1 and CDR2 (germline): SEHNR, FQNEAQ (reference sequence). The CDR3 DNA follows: TGTGCCAGCAGCCCCAATTTCCCAGATACGCAGTATTTT. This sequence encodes CASSPNFPDTQYF. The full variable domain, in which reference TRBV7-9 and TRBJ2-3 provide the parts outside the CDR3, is DTGVSQNPRHKITKRGQNVTFRCDPISEHNRLYWYRQTLGQGPEFLTYFQNEAQLEKSRLLSDRFSAERPKGSFSTLEIQRTEQGDSAMYLCASSPNFPDTQYFGPGTRLTVL.

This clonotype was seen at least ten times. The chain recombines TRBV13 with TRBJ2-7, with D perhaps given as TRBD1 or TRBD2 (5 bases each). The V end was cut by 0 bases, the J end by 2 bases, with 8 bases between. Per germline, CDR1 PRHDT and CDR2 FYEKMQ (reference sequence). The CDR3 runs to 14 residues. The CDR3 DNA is TGTGCCAGCAGCTTAGGCCGAGGGGCCTACGAGCAGTACTTC. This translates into CASSLGRGAYEQYF.

CDR3 DNA sequence: TGTGCCAGCAGCCAAGATCGAACCAATCTATACGAGCAGTACTTC. This gives the protein CASSQDRTNLYEQYF. The chain couples TRBV3-1 to TRBJ2-7, with D unresolved. V lost 0 bases to trimming and J lost 4 bases, with 13 bases between them. The CDR3 is made up of 15 amino acids. The V gene's germline CDR1 is LGHDT and CDR2 YNNKEL (reference sequence).

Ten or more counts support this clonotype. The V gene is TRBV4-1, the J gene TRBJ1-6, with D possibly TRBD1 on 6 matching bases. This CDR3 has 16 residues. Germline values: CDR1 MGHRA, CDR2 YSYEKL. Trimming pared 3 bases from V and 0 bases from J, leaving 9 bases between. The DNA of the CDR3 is TGCGCCAGCAGCCAGGAGGGGGGCTCCTATAATTCACCCCTCCACTTT. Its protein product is CASSQEGGSYNSPLHF.

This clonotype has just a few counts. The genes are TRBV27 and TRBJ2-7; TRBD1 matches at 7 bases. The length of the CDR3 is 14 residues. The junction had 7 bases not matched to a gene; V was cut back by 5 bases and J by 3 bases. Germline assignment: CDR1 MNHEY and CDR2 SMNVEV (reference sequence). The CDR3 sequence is CASSPSDRDYEQYV. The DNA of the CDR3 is TGTGCCAGCAGTCCCTCCGACAGGGACTACGAGCAGTACGTC.

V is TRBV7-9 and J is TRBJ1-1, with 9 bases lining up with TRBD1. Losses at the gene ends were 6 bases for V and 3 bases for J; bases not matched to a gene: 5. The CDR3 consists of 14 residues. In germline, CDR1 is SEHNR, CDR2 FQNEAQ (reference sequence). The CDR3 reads CASSWDRADTEAFF. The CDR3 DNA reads TGTGCCAGCAGTTGGGACAGGGCGGACACTGAAGCTTTCTTT.

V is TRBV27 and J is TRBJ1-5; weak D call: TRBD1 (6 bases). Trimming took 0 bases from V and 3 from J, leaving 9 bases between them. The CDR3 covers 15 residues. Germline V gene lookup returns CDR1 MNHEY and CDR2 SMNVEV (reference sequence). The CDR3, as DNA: TGTGCCAGCAGTTTATCCAGGGGACCCAATCAGCCCCAGCATTTT. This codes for CASSLSRGPNQPQHF.

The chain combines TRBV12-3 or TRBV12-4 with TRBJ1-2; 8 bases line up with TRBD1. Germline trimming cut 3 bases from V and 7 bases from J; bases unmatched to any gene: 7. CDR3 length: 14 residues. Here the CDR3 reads CASSFNPGGLGYTF. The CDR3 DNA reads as TGTGCCAGCAGTTTTAATCCAGGGGGCCTTGGCTACACCTTC.

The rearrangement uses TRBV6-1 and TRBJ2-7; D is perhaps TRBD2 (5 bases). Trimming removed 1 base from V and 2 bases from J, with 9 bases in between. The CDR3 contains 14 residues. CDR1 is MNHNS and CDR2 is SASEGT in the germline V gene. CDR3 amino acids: CASSEGRGTYEQYV. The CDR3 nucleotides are TGTGCCAGCAGTGAAGGACGGGGAACCTACGAGCAGTACGTC.